This TCR beta chain derives from a study of a mutant IDH1 vaccine in newly diagnosed glioma. Overall study context: Vaccine administration was initiated 4-6 weeks following radiotherapy alone, or with temozolomide cycles. Previous treatment comprised radiotherapy, temozolomide, or both, mostly both.

Clones were read by immunoSEQ multiplex PCR, and TCRdb kept only the in-frame ones, dropping some. The table shows roughly 50,000 clones, with 70% to 85% occurring only once. The time point was: week 35, safety follow-up. Vaccination comprised doses that each held 300 ug of mutant IDH1 20-mer peptide, plus topical imiquimod. With respect to this clone: Its antigen is not known.

V gave up 1 base and J gave up 4 bases, with 11 bases separating them. This CDR3 contains 15 residues. CDR1 is SGHVS and CDR2 is FQNEAQ in the germline V gene. The chain carries TRBV7-8 and TRBJ1-3; unclear D gene. This specimen consisted of PBMCs, obtained from a glioma patient whose treatment included an IDH1 peptide vaccine. The origin of this receptor is a man aged 35 to 55 with glioma. CDR3 sequence (DNA): TGTGCCAGCAGCTTAGGAGTGGGTTCAGGAAACACCATATATTTT. Translating it yields CASSLGVGSGNTIYF. The variable domain in full, completed from reference TRBV7-8 and TRBJ1-3, reads GAGVSQSPRYKVAKRGQDVALRCDPISGHVSLFWYQQALGQGPEFLTYFQNEAQLDKSGLPSDRFFAERPEGSVSTLKIQRTQQEDSAVYLCASSLGVGSGNTIYFGEGSWLTVV.